The 2 T cell receptor beta chains in this list originate from one sample, sequenced in a study of immune heterogeneity within non-small cell lung tumors. In a multiplex PCR, 32 V and 13 J primers amplified TCR beta CDR3. TCRdb recomputed calls from the multiplex PCR reads with MiXCR, one row per CDR3 protein. This table holds 14,000 to 15,000 distinct CDR3 sequences, less than 35% found once. The template for each sample was roughly 600 ng of genomic DNA, which had been extracted from bulk tumor tissue. Spaced far apart, several biopsies were taken from each primary tumor during surgery. Samples came from untreated patients having curative surgery for newly diagnosed non-small cell lung cancer. The sequencing sample was made of lung tumor tissue. These receptor sequences come from a man in his forties with non-small cell lung cancer.

A note on this clonotype: A much larger clonotype is one base distant, so this may be a read error. The rearrangement links TRBV6-2 or TRBV6-3 to TRBJ2-3; maybe TRBD1 (6 bases). The CDR3 covers 14 residues. CDR1 is MNHEY and CDR2 is SVGEGT in the germline V gene. V was shortened by 4 bases and J by 7 bases, with 15 bases between the two germline ends. The CDR3: CASSSRTVDYTQYF. CDR3 nucleotide sequence: TGTGCCAGCAGTTCAAGGACAGTGGACTATACGCAGTATTTT.

By proportion, this clonotype is medium-sized (0.01 to 0.1%). V is TRBV2 and J is TRBJ2-7, with D uncertain. The CDR3 has 11 amino acids. The ends were cut back, 6 bases at V and 9 bases at J, with 12 bases in the middle. From germline, CDR1 is SNHLY and CDR2 FYNNEI. CDR3 coding DNA: TGTGCCAGCAGATCACGCAATGTGCAGTACTTC. Protein: CASRSRNVQYF. The full variable domain, in which reference TRBV2 and TRBJ2-7 provide the parts outside the CDR3, is EPEVTQTPSHQVTQMGQEVILRCVPISNHLYFYWYRQILGQKVEFLVSFYNNEISEKSEIFDDQFSVERPDGSNFTLKIRSTKLEDSAMYFCASRSRNVQYFGPGTRLTVT.